This record looks at one T cell receptor beta chain sequence and its context. No antigen is known for it. This sample is part of a study of OX40 agonist ivuxolimab in advanced cancers. Across the whole study: Patients undergoing dose escalation presented with hepatocellular carcinoma, melanoma, renal cell or head and neck cancer. The study reported partial responses in three patients: one hepatocellular carcinoma, two cutaneous melanoma.

Data came from immunoSEQ multiplex PCR; TCRdb stores just in-frame clones and leaves some out. This repertoire shows about 84,000 clones, more than 70% found once; its top ten account for over 0.2%. Study results and caveats: In general, CD8+ T cells held more expanded clones than CD4+ did, on average.

CDR1 and CDR2 (germline): SGHTA, FQGTGA. Trimming took off 5 bases at V and 1 base at J, with 17 bases between the two ends. CDR3 length: 16 residues. The gene calls are TRBV7-3 and TRBJ1-1, with D possibly being TRBD1 (6 bases). This sample comprised CD4+ or CD8+ T cells sorted from blood, obtained in a trial of the OX40 agonist ivuxolimab. This TCR was recovered from an adult with an advanced solid tumor such as melanoma, head and neck, liver or kidney cancer. The CDR3 DNA is TGTGCCAGCAGCCCACTCGGGGGGGCTACGAACACTGAAGCTTTCTTT. This sequence encodes CASSPLGGATNTEAFF.